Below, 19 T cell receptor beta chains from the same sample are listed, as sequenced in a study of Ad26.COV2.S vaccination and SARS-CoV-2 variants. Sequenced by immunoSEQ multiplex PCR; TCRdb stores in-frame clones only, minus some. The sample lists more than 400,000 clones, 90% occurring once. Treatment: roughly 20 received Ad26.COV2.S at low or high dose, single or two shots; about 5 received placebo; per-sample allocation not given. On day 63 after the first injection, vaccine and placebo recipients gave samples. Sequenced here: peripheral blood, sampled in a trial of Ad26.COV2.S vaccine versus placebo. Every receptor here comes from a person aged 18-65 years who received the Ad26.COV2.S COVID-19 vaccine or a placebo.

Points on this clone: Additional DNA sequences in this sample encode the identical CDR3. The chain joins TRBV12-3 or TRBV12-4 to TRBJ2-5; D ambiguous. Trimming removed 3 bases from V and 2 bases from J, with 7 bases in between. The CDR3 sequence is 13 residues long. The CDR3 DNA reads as TGTGCCAGCAGTTTCAGAAGGCAAGAGACCCAGTACTTC. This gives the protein CASSFRRQETQYF.

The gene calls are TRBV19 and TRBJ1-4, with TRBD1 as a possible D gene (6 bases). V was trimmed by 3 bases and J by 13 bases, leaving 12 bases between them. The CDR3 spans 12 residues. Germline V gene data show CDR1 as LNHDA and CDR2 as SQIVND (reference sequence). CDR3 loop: CASSMAQGRLFF. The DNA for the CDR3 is TGTGCCAGTAGTATGGCTCAGGGGCGACTGTTTTTT.

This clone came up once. CDR3 DNA: TGTGCCAGCAGCTTAGTTCCTAGCGGGAGCGGGGACCATGAGCAGTTCTTC. It yields the protein CASSLVPSGSGDHEQFF. The chain employs TRBV11-2 and TRBJ2-1; TRBD2 agrees at 10 bases. Germline-derived CDR1 and CDR2 are SGHAT and FQNNGV. The junction had 11 bases not matched to a gene; V was cut back by 1 base and J by 8 bases. The CDR3 extends over 17 amino acids.

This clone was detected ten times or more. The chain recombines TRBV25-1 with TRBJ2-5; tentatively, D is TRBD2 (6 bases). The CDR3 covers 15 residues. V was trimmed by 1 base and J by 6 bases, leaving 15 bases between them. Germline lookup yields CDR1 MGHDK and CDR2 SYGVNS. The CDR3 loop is CASSELGEEGKTQYF. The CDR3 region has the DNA TGTGCCAGCAGTGAATTGGGGGAGGAGGGAAAGACCCAGTACTTC.

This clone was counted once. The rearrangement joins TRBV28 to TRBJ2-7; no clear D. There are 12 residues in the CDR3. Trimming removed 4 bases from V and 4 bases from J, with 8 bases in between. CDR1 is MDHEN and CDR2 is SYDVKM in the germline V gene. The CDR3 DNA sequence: TGTGCCAGCAGTTCCATGTGGTACGAGCAGTACTTC. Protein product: CASSSMWYEQYF. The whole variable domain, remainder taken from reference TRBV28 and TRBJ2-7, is DVKVTQSSRYLVKRTGEKVFLECVQDMDHENMFWYRQDPGLGLRLIYFSYDVKMKEKGDIPEGYSVSREKKERFSLILESASTNQTSMYLCASSSMWYEQYFGPGTRLTVT.

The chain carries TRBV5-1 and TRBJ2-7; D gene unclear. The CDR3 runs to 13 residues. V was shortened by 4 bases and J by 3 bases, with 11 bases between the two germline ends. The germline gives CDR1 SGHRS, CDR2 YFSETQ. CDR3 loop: CASSLERVYEQYF. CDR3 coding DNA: TGCGCCAGCAGCCTTGAAAGGGTCTACGAGCAGTACTTC.

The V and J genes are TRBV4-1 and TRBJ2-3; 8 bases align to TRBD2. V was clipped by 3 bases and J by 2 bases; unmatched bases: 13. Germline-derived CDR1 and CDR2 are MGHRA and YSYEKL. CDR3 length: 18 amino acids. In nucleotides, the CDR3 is TGCGCCAGCAGCCACAGCACGGGCGGGGGGCAAGTCACAGATACGCAGTATTTT. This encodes CASSHSTGGGQVTDTQYF.

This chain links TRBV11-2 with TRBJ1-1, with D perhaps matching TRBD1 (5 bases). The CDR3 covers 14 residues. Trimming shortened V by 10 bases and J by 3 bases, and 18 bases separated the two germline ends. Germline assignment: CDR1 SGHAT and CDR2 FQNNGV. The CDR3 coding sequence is TGTGCCACCCAACCACGGGGACGAGACACTGAAGCTTTCTTT. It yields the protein CATQPRGRDTEAFF.

CDR3 protein: CASSFDRAKGTQYF. The CDR3 nucleotides read TGTGCCAGCAGCTTCGACAGGGCGAAGGGTACGCAGTATTTT. The V and J genes are TRBV7-3 and TRBJ2-3, with 7 bases lining up with TRBD1. The CDR3 contains 14 residues. Germline V gene data show CDR1 as SGHTA and CDR2 as FQGTGA. Trimming at V came to 3 bases and at J to 8 bases, leaving 8 bases not matched to a gene.

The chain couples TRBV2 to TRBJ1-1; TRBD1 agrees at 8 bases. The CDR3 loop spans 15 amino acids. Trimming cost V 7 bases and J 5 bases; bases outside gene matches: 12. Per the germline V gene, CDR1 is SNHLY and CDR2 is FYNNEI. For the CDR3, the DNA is TGTGCCAGCACCGATCAGGGGGCGCTTCGTACTGAAGCTTTCTTT. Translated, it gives CASTDQGALRTEAFF.

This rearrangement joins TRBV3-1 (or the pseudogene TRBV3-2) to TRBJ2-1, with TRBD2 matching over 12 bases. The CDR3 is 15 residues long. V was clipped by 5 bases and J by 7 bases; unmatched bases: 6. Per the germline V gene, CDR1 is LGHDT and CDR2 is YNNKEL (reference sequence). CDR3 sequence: CASSVTSGSSNEQFF. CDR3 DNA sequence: TGTGCCAGCAGCGTGACTAGCGGGAGCAGTAATGAGCAGTTCTTC.

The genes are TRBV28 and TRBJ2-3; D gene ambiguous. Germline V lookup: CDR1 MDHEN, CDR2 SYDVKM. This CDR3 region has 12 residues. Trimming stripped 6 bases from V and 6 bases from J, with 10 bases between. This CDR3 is CASSPPEDTQYF. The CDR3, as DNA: TGTGCCAGCAGCCCCCCCGAGGATACGCAGTATTTT.

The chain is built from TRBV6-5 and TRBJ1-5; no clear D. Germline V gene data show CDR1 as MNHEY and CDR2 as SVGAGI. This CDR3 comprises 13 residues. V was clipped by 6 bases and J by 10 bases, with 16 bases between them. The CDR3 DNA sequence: TGTGCCAGCAGCGGGGAAAGGCAAAACCCCCAGCATTTT. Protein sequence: CASSGERQNPQHF.

The CDR3 protein is CASSGDDEKLFF. The CDR3 nucleotides read TGTGCCAGCAGCGGAGACGATGAAAAACTGTTTTTT. The chain couples TRBV9 to TRBJ1-4; D uncertain. Between the trimmed V and J ends, which lost 3 bases and 6 bases, there was a span of 6 bases. Per germline, CDR1 SGDLS and CDR2 YYNGEE. This CDR3 comprises 12 residues.

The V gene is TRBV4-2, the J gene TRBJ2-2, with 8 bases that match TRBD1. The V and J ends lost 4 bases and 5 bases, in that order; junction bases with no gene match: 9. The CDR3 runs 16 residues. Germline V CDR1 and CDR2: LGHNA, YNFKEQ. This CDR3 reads CASSLRDRRPTGELFF. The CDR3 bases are TGTGCCAGCAGCCTGAGGGACAGGCGACCAACCGGGGAGCTGTTTTTT.

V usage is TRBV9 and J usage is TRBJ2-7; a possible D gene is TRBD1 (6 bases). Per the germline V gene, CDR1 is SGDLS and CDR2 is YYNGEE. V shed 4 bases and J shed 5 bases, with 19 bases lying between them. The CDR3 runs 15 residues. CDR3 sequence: CASSLRGVSGDEQYF. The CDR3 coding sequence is TGTGCCAGCAGCCTGAGGGGTGTCTCAGGGGACGAGCAGTACTTC.

CDR3: CASSEARAGGNIQYF. The CDR3 nucleotides are TGTGCCAGCAGTGAAGCGAGGGCAGGGGGAAACATTCAGTACTTC. V and J are TRBV2 and TRBJ2-4; the match to TRBD1 covers 7 bases. This CDR3 has 15 residues. After removal of 0 bases from V and 6 bases from J, the junction contained 5 bases not matched to a gene. Per the germline V gene, CDR1 is SNHLY and CDR2 is FYNNEI.

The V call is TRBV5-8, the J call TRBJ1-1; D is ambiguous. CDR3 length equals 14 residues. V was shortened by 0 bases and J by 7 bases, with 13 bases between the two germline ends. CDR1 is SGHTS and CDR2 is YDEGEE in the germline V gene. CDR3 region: CASSLEISAREAFF. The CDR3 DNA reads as TGTGCCAGCAGCTTGGAAATTTCGGCTCGTGAAGCTTTCTTT.

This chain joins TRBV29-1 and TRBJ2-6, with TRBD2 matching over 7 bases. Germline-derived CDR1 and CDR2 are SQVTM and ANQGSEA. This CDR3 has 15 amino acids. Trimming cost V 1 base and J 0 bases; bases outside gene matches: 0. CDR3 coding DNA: TGCAGCGTTGAAGGGGGGGGCTCTGGGGCCAACGTCCTGACTTTC. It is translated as CSVEGGGSGANVLTF.